The next 27 T cell receptor beta chains were all read from a single sample in a study of long-term antiretroviral therapy in people with HIV (dated by TCRdb to between 2021 and 2024). The immunoSEQ hsTCRB v3.0 assay was used at survey level resolution to sequence the TRB variable region. Sourced from immuneACCESS, this table was stored by TCRdb with only in-frame sequences that have V and J called. A share of the clones is absent; for the studies checked, an unresolved V gene accounts for under half, and the remainder has no known explanation. The sample includes about 21,000 clones, with around 80% observed a single time. Almost 9.5% of the sample goes to the ten largest clones. The specimen was unsorted PBMCs, collected 4.1 years after starting antiretroviral therapy. All receptors derive from a woman between 35 and 50 years old with HIV.

The J gene is TRBJ2-7, the V gene TRBV29-1, with 11 bases aligning to TRBD2. Germline V gives CDR1 SQVTM, CDR2 ANQGSEA. CDR3 size: 14 residues. The V gene end was trimmed by 4 bases and the J gene end by 5 bases; junction bases not matched to a gene: 7. CDR3 sequence reads: CSVVALAGVDEQYF. Written as DNA, the CDR3 is TGCAGCGTTGTAGCACTAGCGGGAGTCGACGAGCAGTACTTC.

The chain's CDR3 is CASGLAGEGNIQYF. In DNA form, the CDR3 reads TGTGCCAGCGGACTAGCGGGAGAAGGAAACATTCAGTACTTC. V is TRBV6-6 and J is TRBJ2-4; 13 nucleotides agree with TRBD2. With 8 bases clipped from V and 6 bases from J, the junction kept 4 bases outside the gene matches. Germline CDR1 is MNHNY and CDR2 is SVGAGI (reference sequence). The length of the CDR3 is 14 residues.

The rearrangement joins TRBV29-1 to TRBJ1-1, with D perhaps TRBD1 (6 bases). The CDR3 has 14 amino acids. CDR1 and CDR2 from the germline V gene are SQVTM and ANQGSEA. V lost 4 bases and J 1 base, leaving 13 bases between the germline ends. The CDR3 sequence: CSVGDRSGNTEAFF. The CDR3 nucleotides are TGCAGCGTTGGAGACAGGAGTGGGAACACTGAAGCTTTCTTT.

This chain uses TRBV7-8 with TRBJ2-2; 16 bases agree with TRBD2. Germline V gene data show CDR1 as SGHVS and CDR2 as FQNEAQ. The CDR3 runs to 18 residues. V was clipped by 5 bases and J by 6 bases; unmatched bases: 9. CDR3 protein: CASSPRGLAGGPPGELFF. The CDR3 DNA reads as TGTGCCAGCAGCCCGCGGGGACTAGCGGGAGGGCCACCCGGGGAGCTGTTTTTT.

The chain uses TRBV9 and TRBJ2-3; 10 nucleotides line up with TRBD2. The V gene's germline CDR1 is SGDLS and CDR2 YYNGEE. V shed 2 bases and J 3 bases; nucleotides not matched to a gene: 3. This CDR3 contains 15 residues. CDR3 bases: TGTGCCAGCAGCGTGGATAGCGGGAGGACAGATACGCAGTATTTT. The encoded protein is CASSVDSGRTDTQYF.

The chain combines TRBV19 with TRBJ2-3, with 9 bases matching TRBD1. From germline, CDR1 is LNHDA and CDR2 SQIVND (reference sequence). CDR3 length: 14 residues. Trimming removed 7 bases from V and 4 bases from J; junction bases left unmatched: 6. In nucleotides, the CDR3 is TGTGCCAGTATGACAGGGGGGCTTGCAGATACGCAGTATTTT. Its protein product is CASMTGGLADTQYF.

The CDR3 loop reads CASSLVAGVVGYTF. The CDR3, as DNA: TGTGCCAGCAGTTTAGTTGCAGGGGTGGTTGGCTACACCTTC. The rearrangement uses TRBV27 and TRBJ1-2, with D tentatively TRBD1 (6 bases). The germline V gene encodes CDR1 MNHEY and CDR2 SMNVEV (reference sequence). The CDR3 length is 14 residues. Deletions cut 2 bases from V and 7 bases from J, with 14 bases between.

This clone is a singleton in its sample. The CDR3 loop is CASSGQGAYSGGYTF. The CDR3 DNA is TGTGCCAGCAGCGGACAGGGGGCCTATTCTGGTGGCTACACCTTC. V is TRBV2 and J is TRBJ1-2, with 11 bases aligning to TRBD1. The CDR3 consists of 15 residues. Germline trimming cut 6 bases from V and 7 bases from J; bases unmatched to any gene: 10. Looked up from germline, CDR1 is SNHLY and CDR2 is FYNNEI. The variable domain in full, with the rest retrieved from reference TRBV2 and TRBJ1-2, is EPEVTQTPSHQVTQMGQEVILRCVPISNHLYFYWYRQILGQKVEFLVSFYNNEISEKSEIFDDQFSVERPDGSNFTLKIRSTKLEDSAMYFCASSGQGAYSGGYTFGSGTRLTVV.

The chain links TRBV13 to TRBJ2-7, with D possibly being TRBD1 (6 bases). In germline, CDR1 is PRHDT, CDR2 FYEKMQ (reference sequence). The CDR3 has 14 amino acids. Between the trimmed V and J ends, which lost 6 bases and 1 base, there was a span of 13 bases. The CDR3 region is CASSLAGASYEQYF. The CDR3 nucleotides read TGTGCCAGCAGTCTGGCAGGGGCGTCCTACGAGCAGTACTTC.

The genes are TRBV6-5 and TRBJ2-3; D possibly corresponds to TRBD2 (6 bases). The CDR3 runs 13 residues. Trimming removed 7 bases at V and 4 bases at J, with 12 bases between. Germline V gives CDR1 MNHEY, CDR2 SVGAGI. The CDR3 nucleotides are TGTGCCAGCAAACCTCTAGCGTCAGATACGCAGTATTTT. It yields the protein CASKPLASDTQYF.

This chain joins TRBV25-1 and TRBJ1-5; TRBD1 aligns across 8 bases. V trimming: 4 bases; J trimming: 6 bases; junction bases outside the gene matches: 5. CDR1 is MGHDK and CDR2 is SYGVNS in the germline V gene. The length of the CDR3 is 14 residues. CDR3 protein: CASSAQGAGQPQHF. In DNA, the CDR3 is TGTGCCAGCAGTGCCCAGGGGGCTGGTCAGCCCCAGCATTTT.

The chain recombines TRBV5-4 with TRBJ1-2; D remains ambiguous. V gave up 0 bases and J gave up 1 base, with 7 bases separating them. Germline V CDR1 and CDR2: SGHNT, YYREEE (reference sequence). There are 14 residues in the CDR3. In nucleotides, the CDR3 is TGTGCCAGCAGCTTGGGATACAGTAACTATGGCTACACCTTC. Translating it yields CASSLGYSNYGYTF.

This clone appeared a single time. The CDR3 loop reads CASSYGLAQYQETQYF. CDR3 sequence (DNA): TGTGCCAGCAGTTACGGGCTAGCTCAGTACCAAGAGACCCAGTACTTC. The chain carries TRBV6-5 and TRBJ2-5; a possible D gene is TRBD2 (5 bases). Per germline, CDR1 MNHEY and CDR2 SVGAGI. V shed 2 bases and J shed 0 bases, with 13 bases lying between them. The CDR3 length is 16 residues.

The CDR3 DNA reads as TGCGCCAGCAGCCGCTTTCAGGGGACAGGGTCTGCTGGGGCCAACGTCCTGACTTTC. It encodes CASSRFQGTGSAGANVLTF. The chain carries TRBV4-3 and TRBJ2-6; 9 nucleotides line up with TRBD1. Germline loops: CDR1 LGHNA, CDR2 YSLEER. The trim removed 4 bases at V and 2 bases at J, leaving 12 bases unmatched. CDR3 size: 19 residues.

The chain carries TRBV29-1 and TRBJ2-7, with 11 bases fitting TRBD1. There are 17 residues in the CDR3. The germline V gene encodes CDR1 SQVTM and CDR2 ANQGSEA. J lost 0 bases, V lost 2 bases, and 9 bases had no gene match. CDR3 sequence: CSVEFRTGGSISYEQYF. CDR3 sequence (DNA): TGCAGCGTTGAATTCAGGACAGGGGGCTCCATCTCCTACGAGCAGTACTTC.

J is TRBJ2-3 and V is TRBV18; a possible D gene is TRBD1 (5 bases). The germline V and J ends were trimmed by 4 bases and 2 bases, with 10 bases remaining between them. This CDR3 is built from 14 residues. The germline CDR1 and CDR2 sequences are KGHSH and LQKENI. The CDR3 here is CASSLTANTDTQYF. DNA of the CDR3: TGTGCCAGCTCACTGACAGCGAACACAGATACGCAGTATTTT.

The J gene is TRBJ2-7, the V gene TRBV6-5; tentative D call: TRBD2 (6 bases). This CDR3 contains 15 residues. V was pared by 2 bases and J by 3 bases, with 14 bases between. Germline CDR1 is MNHEY and CDR2 is SVGAGI. The CDR3 here is CASSYGRREIYEQYF. The CDR3 coding sequence is TGTGCCAGCAGTTACGGAAGACGGGAGATCTACGAGCAGTACTTC.

This clone appeared a single time. The chain couples TRBV15 to TRBJ1-1; the D gene is possibly TRBD1 (6 bases). Per germline, CDR1 LNHNV and CDR2 YYDKDF (reference sequence). Trimming took off 5 bases at V and 0 bases at J, with 19 bases between the two ends. This CDR3 has 17 amino acids. CDR3 DNA: TGTGCCACCAGCGGACCACCGGGGGGGGCTCTGAACACTGAAGCTTTCTTT. Translated, it gives CATSGPPGGALNTEAFF.

The genes are TRBV7-2 and TRBJ2-2, with 11 bases identical to TRBD2. J gave up 4 bases and V 3 bases, and 10 bases lay outside the gene matches. This CDR3 is built from 18 residues. Germline V lookup: CDR1 SGHTA, CDR2 FQGNSA. DNA for the CDR3: TGTGCCAGCAGCTTTGAACTAGCGGGAGTGGGTGGCACCGGGGAGCTGTTTTTT. Protein product: CASSFELAGVGGTGELFF.

J is TRBJ2-1 and V is TRBV7-9; no definite D call. CDR3 length: 13 residues. Germline V gene lookup returns CDR1 SEHNR and CDR2 FQNEAQ (reference sequence). Between the trimmed V and J ends, which lost 7 bases and 4 bases, there was a span of 11 bases. The CDR3 sequence: CASTQHGYNEQFF. The CDR3 bases are TGTGCCAGCACCCAACACGGGTACAATGAGCAGTTCTTC.

This chain's CDR3 is CASSLDTGQMNTEAFF. The CDR3 bases are TGTGCCAGCAGCTTAGATACCGGACAGATGAACACTGAAGCTTTCTTT. The chain employs TRBV11-2 and TRBJ1-1, with D possibly matching TRBD1 (6 bases). The germline gives CDR1 SGHAT, CDR2 FQNNGV. V lost 0 bases to trimming and J lost 0 bases, with 11 bases between them. CDR3 length: 16 residues.

CDR3 in amino acids: CASSLAGLSGELFF. CDR3 in DNA: TGTGCCAGCAGCTTGGCTGGACTCTCCGGGGAGCTGTTTTTT. V gene TRBV5-4 combines with J gene TRBJ2-2, with D possibly TRBD2 on 5 matching bases. CDR1 is SGHNT and CDR2 is YYREEE in the germline V gene (reference sequence). The V and J ends lost 0 bases and 6 bases respectively, with 9 bases between them. CDR3 length: 14 residues.

This clone appeared once. The V and J genes are TRBV2 and TRBJ2-3; D not certain. The CDR3 loop spans 10 amino acids. The germline CDR1 and CDR2 sequences are SNHLY and FYNNEI. V dropped 8 bases and J dropped 2 bases, with 2 bases sitting between them. DNA for the CDR3: TGTGCCAGCCTCACAGATACGCAGTATTTT. It yields the protein CASLTDTQYF.

This sequence joins TRBV4-1 and TRBJ2-5; 8 bases line up with TRBD2. This CDR3 has 15 amino acids. After removal of 1 base from V and 4 bases from J, the junction contained 5 bases not matched to a gene. Germline CDR1 is MGHRA and CDR2 is YSYEKL. CDR3 nucleotide sequence: TGCGCCAGCAGCCAAGTTCTCAGCGGGAGAGAGACCCAGTACTTC. It is translated as CASSQVLSGRETQYF.

The rearrangement links TRBV7-8 to TRBJ1-2, with D possibly TRBD1 on 5 matching bases. The CDR3 is 12 amino acids. Germline V gives CDR1 SGHVS, CDR2 FQNEAQ. The germline V and J ends were trimmed by 5 bases and 6 bases, with 10 bases remaining between them. The CDR3 sequence: CASSQDKDGYTF. In nucleotides, the CDR3 is TGTGCCAGCAGCCAGGACAAAGATGGCTACACCTTC.

This clone was picked up a small number of times. The chain recombines TRBV7-9 with TRBJ1-2; D uncertain. The V gene lost 5 bases and the J gene lost 4 bases, with 14 bases spanning the gap. CDR1 SEHNR and CDR2 FQNEAQ come from the germline V gene (reference sequence). There are 14 residues in the CDR3. CDR3 amino acids: CASSPNLGLYGYTF. Written as DNA, the CDR3 is TGTGCCAGCAGCCCTAACTTAGGACTCTATGGCTACACCTTC.

This clone was counted a few times. The rearrangement links TRBV5-6 to TRBJ2-7; the match to TRBD1 covers 7 bases. CDR1 and CDR2 (germline): SGHDT, YYEEEE. CDR3 length equals 13 residues. The V gene end was trimmed by 6 bases and the J gene end by 3 bases; junction bases not matched to a gene: 6. The CDR3 loop reads CASTAYRGYEQYF. In nucleotides, the CDR3 is TGTGCCAGCACCGCTTACAGGGGCTACGAGCAGTACTTC.